Each of the 5 T cell receptor beta chains below was sequenced from the same sample in a study of T cells in Graves' hyperthyroidism and ophthalmopathy. Amplification of TCR beta CDR3 regions used RNA as the template. The TCR CDR3 was amplified in a first-round RT-PCR using the HTBI primer set. TCRdb re-called the multiplex PCR reads through MiXCR, storing one row per CDR3 protein. Here the sample spans about 570,000 distinct CDR3 sequences, just over 45% being singletons. Source material: peripheral blood or thyroid tissue (not recorded which). These receptor sequences come from an adult woman with Graves' disease, either hyperthyroidism or ophthalmopathy (not recorded which).

This clonotype appeared many times. CDR3: CASSLRVPPEGYTF. The DNA of the CDR3 is TGTGCCAGCAGTCTCAGGGTGCCTCCCGAAGGCTACACCTTC. The V and J genes are TRBV6-5 and TRBJ1-2; tentative D call: TRBD1 (5 bases). The CDR3 is made up of 14 amino acids. Germline V gene data show CDR1 as MNHEY and CDR2 as SVGAGI. With 5 bases removed from V and 8 bases from J, the gap between germline ends came to 18 bases.

This chain connects TRBV20-1 to TRBJ1-1, with D maybe TRBD1 (5 bases). CDR3 length: 16 residues. V lost 2 bases to trimming and J lost 1 base, with 17 bases between them. Germline CDR1 reads DFQATT; CDR2 reads SNEGSKA (reference sequence). CDR3 protein: CSARLTSGRGNTEAFF. CDR3 in DNA: TGCAGTGCTAGACTGACTAGCGGGAGGGGGAACACTGAAGCTTTCTTT.

This clonotype was seen repeatedly, ten times or more. The CDR3 here is CAWSGGLGGYTF. The CDR3 DNA sequence: TGTGCCTGGAGTGGAGGCCTTGGGGGCTACACCTTC. The chain employs TRBV30 and TRBJ1-2; no definite D call. The V end lost 1 base, the J end lost 8 bases, and 11 bases lay between the germline ends. Germline V gene lookup returns CDR1 GTSNPN and CDR2 SVGIG (reference sequence). The CDR3 loop spans 12 amino acids.

There are many counts of this clonotype. The chain couples TRBV20-1 to TRBJ2-7; D perhaps matches TRBD2 (5 bases). The CDR3 has 14 amino acids. CDR1 is DFQATT, CDR2 SNEGSKA, per germline (reference sequence). The V end lost 5 bases, the J end lost 6 bases, and 20 bases lay between the germline ends. The chain's CDR3 is CSAGKGPAAGEQYF. The CDR3 bases are TGCAGTGCTGGGAAAGGGCCCGCGGCGGGCGAGCAGTACTTC.

The chain couples TRBV9 to TRBJ2-7; 8 nucleotides match TRBD2. Germline lookup yields CDR1 SGDLS and CDR2 YYNGEE. There are 14 residues in the CDR3. Trimming took 4 bases from V and 5 from J; bases not matched to a gene: 8. CDR3 sequence: CASSLPGTRDEQYF. CDR3 in DNA: TGTGCCAGCAGCCTTCCCGGGACTAGAGACGAGCAGTACTTC.